One sample yielded the 2 T cell receptor beta chains listed below, sequenced in a study of CXCR3-negative and CXCR3-positive naive CD8 T cells. UMI-labeled TRB cDNA libraries were prepared by 5' RACE. TCRdb processed the 5' RACE reads again and assigns one entry to each CDR3 protein, with no DNA. Its listing shows approximately 37,000 distinct CDR3 sequences. Sequencing was carried out using memory CD8+ T cells from blood. Receptor source: a human donor in good health. Some clones in this sample may be carry-over from other donors' samples.

CDR3 amino acids: CASSDGQGTDTQYF. The chain combines TRBV2 with TRBJ2-3; checking the TCRdb D call of TRBD1 is not possible without DNA. The V gene's germline CDR1 is SNHLY and CDR2 FYNNEI. The length of the CDR3 is 14 residues.

In terms of frequency, this clonotype is medium-sized. The rearrangement links TRBV3-1 to TRBJ1-2; TCRdb selects TRBD1, and the lack of DNA leaves this call unchecked. Germline CDR1 LGHDT, CDR2 YNNKEL (reference sequence). This CDR3 has 18 residues. The CDR3 loop is CASSQCPSGGGQGNGYTF.